This TCR beta chain was sequenced for a study of blood T cells in healthy people across ages. RNA extraction gave at least 5 micrograms of total RNA per sample. The authors ran a second PCR of roughly 7 to 11 cycles using a sample-barcoded 5' primer and a J-beta primer mix. TCRdb reanalysed the 5' RACE reads using MiXCR and keeps one entry per CDR3 protein. The sample holds under 950,000 distinct CDR3 sequences; about 20% are singletons and the top ten take around a fifth. Trimming cost V 0 bases and J 0 bases, with 15 bases left between them. The CDR3 runs 17 residues. Looked up from germline, CDR1 is SGHTS and CDR2 is YDEGEE. Overall study findings and caveats: Higher diversity and more naive CD4+ cells were features of long-lived donors, compared to aged donors. Strongly correlated with naive T cell percentage was TCR beta diversity.

This clonotype was recorded a few times. Its antigen remains unidentified. The chain combines TRBV5-8 with TRBJ2-5; maybe TRBD1 (6 bases). Specimen: blood. The receptor's source is a man between 65 and 85 years old in good health. CDR3 residues: CASSLGIGDTYQETQYF. The CDR3, as DNA: TGTGCCAGCAGCTTGGGTATAGGGGACACATACCAAGAGACCCAGTACTTC. The full variable domain, in which reference TRBV5-8 and TRBJ2-5 provide the parts outside the CDR3, is EAGVTQSPTHLIKTRGQQATLRCSPISGHTSVYWYQQALGLGLQFLLWYDEGEERNRGNFPPRFSGRQFPNYSSELNVNALELEDSALYLCASSLGIGDTYQETQYFGPGTRLLVL.